This T cell receptor (beta chain) was sequenced during a study of T cell responses to AZD1222 COVID-19 vaccine. This CDR3 has 13 residues. Between the trimmed V and J ends, which lost 4 bases and 2 bases, there was a span of 5 bases. Looked up from germline, CDR1 is SGHTA and CDR2 is FQGNSA. Clones were read by immunoSEQ multiplex PCR, and TCRdb kept only the in-frame ones, dropping some. This repertoire shows some 140,000 clones, 80% to 95% found once; its top ten account for 1.5% to 2%. Some second doses came at about 4 weeks and others at about 12 weeks; these were pooled. The sequence derives from an adult who received the AZD1222 COVID-19 vaccine. This chain links TRBV7-2 with TRBJ2-2; no clear D gene. The source material was peripheral blood, sampled 28 days after the second AZD1222 dose. The CDR3 DNA reads TGTGCCAGCAGCTCCCCAAACACCGGGGAGCTGTTTTTT. Amino acids: CASSSPNTGELFF.